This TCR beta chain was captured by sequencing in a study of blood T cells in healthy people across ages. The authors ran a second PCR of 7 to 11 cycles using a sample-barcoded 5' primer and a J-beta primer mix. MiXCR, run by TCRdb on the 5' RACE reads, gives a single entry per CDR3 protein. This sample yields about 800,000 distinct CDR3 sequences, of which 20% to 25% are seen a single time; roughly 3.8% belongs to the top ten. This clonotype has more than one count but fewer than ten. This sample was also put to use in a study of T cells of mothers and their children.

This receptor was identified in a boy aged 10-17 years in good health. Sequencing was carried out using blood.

The CDR3 is CASSPLDRENTEAFF. The CDR3 DNA sequence: TGTGCCAGCAGTCCCCTCGACCGGGAGAACACTGAAGCTTTCTTT. The V and J genes are TRBV6-2 or TRBV6-3 and TRBJ1-1; D call uncertain. CDR1 and CDR2 (germline): MNHEY, SVGEGT. This CDR3 region has 15 residues. Between the trimmed V and J ends, which lost 5 bases and 1 base, there was a span of 14 bases.